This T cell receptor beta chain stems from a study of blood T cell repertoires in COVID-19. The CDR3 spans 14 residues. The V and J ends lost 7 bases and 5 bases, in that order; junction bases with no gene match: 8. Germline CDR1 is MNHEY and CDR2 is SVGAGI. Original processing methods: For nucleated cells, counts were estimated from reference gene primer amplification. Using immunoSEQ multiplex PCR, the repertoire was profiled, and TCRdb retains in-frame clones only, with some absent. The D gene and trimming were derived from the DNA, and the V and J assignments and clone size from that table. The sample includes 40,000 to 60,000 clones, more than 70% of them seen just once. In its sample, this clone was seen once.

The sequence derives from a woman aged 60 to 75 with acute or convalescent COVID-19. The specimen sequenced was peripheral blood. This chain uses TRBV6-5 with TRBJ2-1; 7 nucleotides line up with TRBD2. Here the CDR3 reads CASKLGLADNEQFF. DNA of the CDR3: TGTGCCAGCAAACTGGGCCTAGCGGACAATGAGCAGTTCTTC.